This T cell receptor beta chain emerged from a study of T cells in Graves' hyperthyroidism and ophthalmopathy. Study-level findings and limits: Median prediction lead before ophthalmopathy onset was around seven months with the model. The authors' 13 V-J model separated ophthalmopathy from stable hyperthyroidism.

CDR3 size: 14 residues. In germline, CDR1 is SGHDT, CDR2 YYEEEE. The V and J ends lost 6 bases and 4 bases, in that order; junction bases with no gene match: 6. Newly diagnosed hyperthyroidism patients aged 18 to 65 years had disease lasting under 2 months. Orbital computed tomography, thyroid ultrasound, serum thyroxine and TRAb, and clinical symptoms together informed the diagnoses. There were TCR beta CDR3 regions amplified from RNA transcripts. The TCR CDR3 was amplified in a first-round RT-PCR using the HTBI primer set. One entry per CDR3 protein results from TCRdb running MiXCR on the multiplex PCR reads. The table includes around 720,000 distinct CDR3 sequences, 35% detected once. In its sample, this clonotype was seen once. Its target is unknown. A much larger clone differs by one base, so this may be a read error.

Sequenced sample: blood. V is TRBV5-6 and J is TRBJ1-3; TRBD1 agrees at 8 bases. The receptor was isolated from a woman aged 40 to 49 with Graves' hyperthyroidism. CDR3 DNA sequence: TGTGCCAGCAAAACAGGGGGGGACGGAAACACCATATATTTT. Its translation is CASKTGGDGNTIYF.